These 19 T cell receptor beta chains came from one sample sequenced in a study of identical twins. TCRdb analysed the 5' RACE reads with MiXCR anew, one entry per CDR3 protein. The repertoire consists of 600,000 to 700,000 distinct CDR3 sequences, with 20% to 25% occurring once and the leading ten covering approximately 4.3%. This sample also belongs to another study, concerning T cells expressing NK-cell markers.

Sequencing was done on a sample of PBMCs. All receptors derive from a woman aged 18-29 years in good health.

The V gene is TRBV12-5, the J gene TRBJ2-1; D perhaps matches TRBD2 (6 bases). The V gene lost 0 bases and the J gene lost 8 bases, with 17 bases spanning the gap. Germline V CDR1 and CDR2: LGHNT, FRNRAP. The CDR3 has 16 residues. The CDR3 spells CASGLVGTLEVDEQFF. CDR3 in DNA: TGTGCTAGTGGTTTGGTCGGGACTTTAGAGGTGGATGAGCAGTTCTTC.

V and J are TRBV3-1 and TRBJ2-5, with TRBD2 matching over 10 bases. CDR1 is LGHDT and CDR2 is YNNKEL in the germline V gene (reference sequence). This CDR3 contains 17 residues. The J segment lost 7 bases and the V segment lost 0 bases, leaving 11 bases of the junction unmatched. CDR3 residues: CASSQDPGTSGTVTQYF. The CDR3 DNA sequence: TGTGCCAGCAGCCAAGATCCCGGAACTAGCGGGACGGTGACCCAGTACTTC.

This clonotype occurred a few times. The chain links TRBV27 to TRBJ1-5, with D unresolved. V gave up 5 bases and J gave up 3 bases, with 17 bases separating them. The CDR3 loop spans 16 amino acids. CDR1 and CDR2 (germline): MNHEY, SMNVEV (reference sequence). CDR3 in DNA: TGTGCCAGCAGTCCAATTACAGTCTTATTCAATCAGCCCCAGCATTTT. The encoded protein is CASSPITVLFNQPQHF.

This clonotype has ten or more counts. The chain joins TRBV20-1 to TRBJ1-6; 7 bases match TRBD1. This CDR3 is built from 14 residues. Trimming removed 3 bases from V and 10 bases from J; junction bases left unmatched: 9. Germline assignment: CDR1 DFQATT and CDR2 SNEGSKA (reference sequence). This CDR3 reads CSARQGEQGSPLHF. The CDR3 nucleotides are TGCAGTGCTAGGCAGGGGGAACAAGGGTCACCCCTCCACTTT.

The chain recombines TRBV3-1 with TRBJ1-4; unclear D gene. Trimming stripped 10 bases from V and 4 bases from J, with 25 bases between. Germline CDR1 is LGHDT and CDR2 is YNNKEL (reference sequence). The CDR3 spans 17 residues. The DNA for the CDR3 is TGTGCCACCTGCCAAGATGTCGCGGGAACAGATAATGAAAAACTGTTTTTT. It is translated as CATCQDVAGTDNEKLFF.

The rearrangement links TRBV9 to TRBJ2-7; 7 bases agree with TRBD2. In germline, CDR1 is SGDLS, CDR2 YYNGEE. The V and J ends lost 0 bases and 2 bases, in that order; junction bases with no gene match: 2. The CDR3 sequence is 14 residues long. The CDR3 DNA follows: TGTGCCAGCAGCGTAGTAAGCGGGGCCTACGAGCAGTACTTC. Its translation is CASSVVSGAYEQYF.

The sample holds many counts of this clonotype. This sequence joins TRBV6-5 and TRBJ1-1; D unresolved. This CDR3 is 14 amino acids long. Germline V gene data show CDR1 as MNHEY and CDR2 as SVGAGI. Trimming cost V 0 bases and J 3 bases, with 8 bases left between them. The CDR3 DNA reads TGTGCCAGCAGTTACTCTTTCAGAGACACTGAAGCTTTCTTT. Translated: CASSYSFRDTEAFF.

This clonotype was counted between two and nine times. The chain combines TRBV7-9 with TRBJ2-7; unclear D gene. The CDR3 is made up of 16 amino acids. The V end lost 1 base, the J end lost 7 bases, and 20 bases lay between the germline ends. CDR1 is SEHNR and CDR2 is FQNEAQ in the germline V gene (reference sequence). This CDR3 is CASSLGNPYMGQEQYF. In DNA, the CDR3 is TGTGCCAGCAGCTTAGGTAACCCCTACATGGGCCAGGAGCAGTACTTC.

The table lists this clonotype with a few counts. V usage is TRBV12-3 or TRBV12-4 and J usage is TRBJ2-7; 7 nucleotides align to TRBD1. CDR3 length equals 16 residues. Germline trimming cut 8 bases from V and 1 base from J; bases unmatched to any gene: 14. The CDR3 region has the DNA TGTGCCAGCGGACCGACGTACAGGGGAAGGTCCTACGAGCAGTACTTC. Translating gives CASGPTYRGRSYEQYF.

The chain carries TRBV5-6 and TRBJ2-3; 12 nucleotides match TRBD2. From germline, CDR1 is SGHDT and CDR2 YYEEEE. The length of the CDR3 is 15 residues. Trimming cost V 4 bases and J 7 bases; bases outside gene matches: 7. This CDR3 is CASSLSTSGRNTQYF. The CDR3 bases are TGTGCCAGCAGCCTTTCGACTAGCGGGAGAAATACGCAGTATTTT. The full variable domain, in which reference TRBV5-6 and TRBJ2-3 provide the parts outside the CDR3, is DAGVTQSPTHLIKTRGQQVTLRCSPKSGHDTVSWYQQALGQGPQFIFQYYEEEERQRGNFPDRFSGHQFPNYSSELNVNALLLGDSALYLCASSLSTSGRNTQYFGPGTRLTVL.

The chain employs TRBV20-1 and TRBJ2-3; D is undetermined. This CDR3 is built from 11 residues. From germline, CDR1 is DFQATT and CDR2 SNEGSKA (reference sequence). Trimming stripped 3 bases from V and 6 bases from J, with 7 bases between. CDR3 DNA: TGCAGTGCTAGTCATTTTGATACGCAGTATTTT. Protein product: CSASHFDTQYF.

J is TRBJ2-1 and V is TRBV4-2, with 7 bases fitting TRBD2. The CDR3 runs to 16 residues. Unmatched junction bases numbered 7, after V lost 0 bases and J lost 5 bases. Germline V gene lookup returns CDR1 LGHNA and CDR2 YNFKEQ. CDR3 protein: CASSQEGLAVNNEQFF. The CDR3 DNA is TGTGCCAGCAGCCAAGAAGGGCTAGCGGTGAACAATGAGCAGTTCTTC.

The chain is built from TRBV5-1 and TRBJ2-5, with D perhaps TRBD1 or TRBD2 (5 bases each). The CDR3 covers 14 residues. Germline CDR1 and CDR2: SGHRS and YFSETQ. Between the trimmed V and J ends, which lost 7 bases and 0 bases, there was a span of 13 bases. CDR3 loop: CASGSRGHQETQYF. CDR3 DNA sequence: TGCGCCAGCGGATCCCGGGGCCACCAAGAGACCCAGTACTTC. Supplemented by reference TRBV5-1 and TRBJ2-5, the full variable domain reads KAGVTQTPRYLIKTRGQQVTLSCSPISGHRSVSWYQQTPGQGLQFLFEYFSETQRNKGNFPGRFSGRQFSNSRSEMNVSTLELGDSALYLCASGSRGHQETQYFGPGTRLLVL.

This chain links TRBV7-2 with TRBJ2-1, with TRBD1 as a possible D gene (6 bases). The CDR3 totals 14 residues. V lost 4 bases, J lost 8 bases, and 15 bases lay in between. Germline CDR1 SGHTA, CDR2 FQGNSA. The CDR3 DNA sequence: TGTGCCAGCAGCTCGAACAACAGGGTGGATGAGCAGTTCTTC. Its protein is CASSSNNRVDEQFF.

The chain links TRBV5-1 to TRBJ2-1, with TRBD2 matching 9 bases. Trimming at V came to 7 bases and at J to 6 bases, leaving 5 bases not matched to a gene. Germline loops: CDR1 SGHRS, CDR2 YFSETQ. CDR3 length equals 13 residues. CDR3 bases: TGCGCCAGCGCTTGGCGGGAGGGCAATGAGCAGTTCTTC. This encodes CASAWREGNEQFF. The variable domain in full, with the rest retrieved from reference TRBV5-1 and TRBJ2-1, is KAGVTQTPRYLIKTRGQQVTLSCSPISGHRSVSWYQQTPGQGLQFLFEYFSETQRNKGNFPGRFSGRQFSNSRSEMNVSTLELGDSALYLCASAWREGNEQFFGPGTRLTVL.

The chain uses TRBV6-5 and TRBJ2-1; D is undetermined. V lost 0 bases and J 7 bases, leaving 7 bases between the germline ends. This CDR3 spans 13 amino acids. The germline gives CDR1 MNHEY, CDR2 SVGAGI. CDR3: CASSYSVVNEQFF. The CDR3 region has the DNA TGTGCCAGCAGTTACTCGGTGGTAAATGAGCAGTTCTTC.

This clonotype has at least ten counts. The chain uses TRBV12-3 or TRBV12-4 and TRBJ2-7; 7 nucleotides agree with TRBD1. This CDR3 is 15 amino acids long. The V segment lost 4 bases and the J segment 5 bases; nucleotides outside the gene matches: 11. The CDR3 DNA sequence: TGTGCCAGCAGTTCCCCCAACAGGGGTAGCGACGAGCAGTACTTC. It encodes CASSSPNRGSDEQYF.

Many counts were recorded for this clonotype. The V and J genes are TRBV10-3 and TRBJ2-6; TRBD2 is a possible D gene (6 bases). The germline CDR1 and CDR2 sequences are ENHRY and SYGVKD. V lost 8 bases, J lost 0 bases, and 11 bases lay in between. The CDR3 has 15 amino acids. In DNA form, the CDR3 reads TGTGCCATCGGGGAGGCCCTCTCTGGGGCCAACGTCCTGACTTTC. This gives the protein CAIGEALSGANVLTF.

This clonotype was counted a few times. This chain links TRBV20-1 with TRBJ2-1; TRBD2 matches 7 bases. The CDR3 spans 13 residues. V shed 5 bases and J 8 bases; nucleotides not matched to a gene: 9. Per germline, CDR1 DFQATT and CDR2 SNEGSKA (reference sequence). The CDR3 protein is CSAPGRVGYEQFF. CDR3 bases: TGCAGTGCTCCTGGGAGGGTGGGCTATGAGCAGTTCTTC.